A single sample is the source of the 31 T cell receptor beta chains below, sequenced in a study of tumor-infiltrating lymphocytes in primary liver carcinoma. A primer matching the constant region was used to make TCR beta cDNA from 450 to 550 ng of total RNA. Generation of the TCR beta libraries relied on three nested multiplex PCR rounds using slightly modified ARM-PCR. A C-beta reverse primer and TRBV1-TRBV30 forward primers served in each of the first two PCR rounds, at 9 to 10 cycles apiece. TCRdb re-analysed the multiplex PCR reads in MiXCR, keeping a single row per CDR3 protein. The sample carries 150,000 to 200,000 distinct CDR3 sequences, approximately 80% recorded once. Starting material for RNA and DNA co-extraction consisted of roughly 20-34 mg of unsorted bulk tissue. Sequenced: tumor tissue from primary liver carcinoma. Receptor source: a middle-aged man with primary liver carcinoma and hepatitis B virus infection.

This clonotype was detected only once. An end of the junction differs from the germline gene, which may be a read error. The CDR3 is CTSSFAPSLEQLF. The CDR3 DNA sequence: TGTACCAGCAGCTTCGCGCCTTCGCTTGAGCAATTGTTC. The chain recombines TRBV11-3 with TRBJ2-1; D ambiguous. The CDR3 length is 13 residues. From germline, CDR1 is SGHNT and CDR2 YENEEA.

This clonotype was detected only a few times. This sequence joins TRBV29-1 and TRBJ2-3; 7 bases align to TRBD2. V lost 8 bases to trimming and J lost 3 bases; unmatched junction nucleotides: 14. Looked up from germline, CDR1 is SQVTM and CDR2 is ANQGSEA. The CDR3 has 15 amino acids. The CDR3 protein is CSTRPREMGTDTQYF. The CDR3 DNA follows: TGCAGCACCCGGCCGCGGGAGATGGGGACAGATACGCAGTATTTT.

Comment on this clonotype: One end of the junction varies from germline; a read error may be responsible. CDR3 in DNA: TGTACCAGCAGTGGGGCAGCCTCGAACACCGGGGAGCTGTTTTTT. Its translation is CTSSGAASNTGELFF. The gene calls are TRBV6-2 or TRBV6-3 and TRBJ2-2; possibly TRBD1 for D (5 bases). Germline V gene lookup returns CDR1 MNHEY and CDR2 SVGEGT. The CDR3 is made up of 15 amino acids.

On this clonotype itself: No conserved phenylalanine or tryptophan is present at the end of the CDR3, so a read error is the likely explanation. The DNA of the CDR3 is TGCAGCGTTGGGGGGAGGCGGACCGGGGAACTGTTTTAT. Protein product: CSVGGRRTGELFY. The chain employs TRBV29-1 and TRBJ2-2, with TRBD2 as a possible D gene (6 bases). CDR3 length: 13 residues. Germline CDR1 and CDR2: SQVTM and ANQGSEA.

With regard to this clonotype: The germline gene is not matched at one end of the junction; a read error may be the cause. This chain connects TRBV29-1 to TRBJ2-5; a possible D gene is TRBD2 (6 bases). The CDR3 extends over 15 amino acids. The germline V gene encodes CDR1 SQVTM and CDR2 ANQGSEA. CDR3 nucleotides: TGCAGCGTTGGCCTCCCGGGGGAGGATCAAGGGACCCAGTTTTTC. Amino acid sequence: CSVGLPGEDQGTQFF.

About this clonotype itself: An end of the junction does not agree with germline; a read error may underlie this. This chain links TRBV28 with TRBJ1-6; the D gene is possibly TRBD1 (5 bases). The CDR3 is 13 amino acids. Germline loops: CDR1 MDHEN, CDR2 SYDVKM. CDR3 nucleotide sequence: TGTGCCAGCAGTAGCAGGGTGTACTCACCCTTCCACTTT. As protein: CASSSRVYSPFHF.

Of note for this clonotype: Its ends do not fully match the called genes, so a read error is possible. The chain's CDR3 is CASSLGQGDFSRANVLTF. CDR3 sequence (DNA): TGTGCCAGCAGCTTGGGCCAGGGGGATTTTTCTAGGGCTAACGTCCTGACTTTC. The genes are TRBV5-4 and TRBJ2-6; 7 bases fit TRBD1. CDR1 is SGHNT and CDR2 is YYREEE in the germline V gene (reference sequence). The CDR3 contains 18 residues.

This clonotype has just a few counts. The gene calls are TRBV5-1 and TRBJ2-5; unclear D gene. CDR3 length equals 15 residues. Trimming took 3 bases from V and 4 from J, leaving 16 bases between them. Germline V gene sequence: CDR1 SGHRS, CDR2 YFSETQ. CDR3 sequence reads: CASSYMAGAGETQYF. The CDR3 bases are TGCGCCAGCAGCTATATGGCTGGAGCCGGAGAGACCCAGTACTTC.

As for this clonotype: One end of the junction does not line up with germline, which may come from a read error. The chain carries TRBV24-1 and TRBJ2-3, with D tentatively TRBD1 (5 bases). The CDR3 has 17 amino acids. The germline V gene has CDR1 KGHDR and CDR2 SFDVKD. The CDR3 bases are TGTGCCACCAGTGGTGACCGGACCAGCGTGAAGACAGATACACAGTATTTT. This gives the protein CATSGDRTSVKTDTQYF.

Concerning this clonotype itself: The germline gene is not matched at one end of the junction; a read error may be the cause. The rearrangement joins TRBV14 to TRBJ2-2; the match to TRBD2 covers 8 bases. The CDR3 length is 16 residues. The V gene's germline CDR1 is SGHDN and CDR2 FVKESK. This chain's CDR3 is CASSQISGINTGKLFF. For the CDR3, the DNA is TGTGCCAGCAGCCAGATTAGCGGGATAAACACCGGGAAGCTGTTTTTT.

As to this clonotype: The CDR3 carries no conserved terminal phenylalanine or tryptophan, so it likely arises from a read error. The chain is built from TRBV19 and TRBJ2-3; no definite D call. Looked up from germline, CDR1 is LNHDA and CDR2 is SQIVND (reference sequence). The CDR3 spans 13 residues. V lost 7 bases and J 2 bases, leaving 10 bases between the germline ends. DNA of the CDR3: TGTGCCAGTAATTGGACCGTCACAGATACGCAGTATTTA. This encodes CASNWTVTDTQYL.

A word on this clonotype: One end of the junction varies from germline; a read error may be responsible. V usage is TRBV11-2 and J usage is TRBJ2-5; D is tentatively TRBD1 or TRBD2 (6 bases each). The CDR3 has 14 amino acids. Germline V lookup: CDR1 SGHAT, CDR2 FQNNGV. The CDR3: CASSLTGTGEAQYF. In DNA, the CDR3 is TGTGCCAGTAGCTTAACAGGGACGGGAGAGGCCCAGTACTTC.

Note on this clonotype: Mismatch with germline at one junction end may stem from a read error. This chain connects TRBV6-6 to TRBJ1-1; D remains ambiguous. The CDR3 contains 16 residues. Germline V lookup: CDR1 MNHNY, CDR2 SVGAGI (reference sequence). CDR3 sequence (DNA): TGTGTCAGCAGTTGCAGGCTCGTCAGCATGAACACTGAAGCTTTCTTT. Amino acid sequence: CVSSCRLVSMNTEAFF.

The chain links TRBV4-2 to TRBJ2-1, with a tentative D call TRBD2 (5 bases). Between the trimmed V and J ends, which lost 2 bases and 12 bases, there was a span of 14 bases. Germline lookup yields CDR1 LGHNA and CDR2 YNFKEQ. The CDR3 is 13 residues long. The CDR3 DNA reads as TGTGCCAGCAGCCAACCGGGATTAGCGATGCAGTTCTTC. Its translation is CASSQPGLAMQFF.

Details on this clonotype: Sequence at one end of the junction differs from germline and may be a read error. The genes are TRBV5-4 and TRBJ2-3; 7 nucleotides align to TRBD1. Germline V CDR1 and CDR2: SGHNT, YYREEE (reference sequence). The CDR3 consists of 13 residues. CDR3: CASSLQGTDTLYF. The CDR3 DNA is TGTGCCAGTAGCTTACAGGGGACAGATACACTGTATTTT.

V and J are TRBV6-5 and TRBJ2-1, with 7 bases that match TRBD2. Germline V gene lookup returns CDR1 MNHEY and CDR2 SVGAGI. This CDR3 spans 14 amino acids. V gave up 2 bases and J gave up 7 bases; unmatched junction bases: 5. The CDR3 DNA reads TGTGCCAGCAGTTACCGGACTAGATTTAATGAGCAGTTCTTC. Translated, it gives CASSYRTRFNEQFF.

A word on this clonotype: The CDR3 end shows no conserved phenylalanine or tryptophan, and so a read error is likely. This rearrangement joins TRBV29-1 to TRBJ2-4; perhaps TRBD1 as D (5 bases). CDR3 size: 15 residues. Germline V gives CDR1 SQVTM, CDR2 ANQGSEA. V was pared by 0 bases and J by 2 bases, with 11 bases between. For the CDR3, the DNA is TGCAGCGTTGAAGATACCAGGGCGACCAAAAACATTCAGTACTTA. It translates to CSVEDTRATKNIQYL.

The chain has TRBV11-2 and TRBJ2-7, with unresolved D. The germline V gene has CDR1 SGHAT and CDR2 FQNNGV. The ends were cut back, 5 bases at V and 1 base at J, with 9 bases in the middle. The CDR3 spans 13 residues. CDR3 loop: CASSLRESYEQYF. Written as DNA, the CDR3 is TGTGCCAGCAGCCTTCGAGAGTCCTACGAGCAGTACTTC.

A remark on this clonotype: Germline and junction disagree at one end, which may indicate a read error. CDR3 coding DNA: TGTGCCAGTAGTACCCGGACAGCAGTCTATGGCTACGCCTTC. It encodes CASSTRTAVYGYAF. This chain uses TRBV6-6 with TRBJ1-2; TRBD1 might be the D (6 bases). CDR1 is MNHNY and CDR2 is SVGAGI in the germline V gene (reference sequence). The CDR3 spans 14 residues.

Note on this clonotype: A much more abundant neighbour one base away suggests this may be a read error. The chain links TRBV19 to TRBJ2-4; D perhaps matches TRBD1 (6 bases). Germline loops: CDR1 LNHDA, CDR2 SQIVND (reference sequence). The CDR3 contains 14 residues. The CDR3 coding sequence is TGTGCCAGAGGGGACATGCTTCCCAAAAACATTCAGTGCTTC. Its protein product is CARGDMLPKNIQCF.

Concerning this clonotype itself: A single base separates this from a much larger clone, so it may be a read error. The chain carries TRBV30 and TRBJ2-1, with 9 bases fitting TRBD2. With V trimmed by 3 bases and J by 4 bases, 7 bases remained unmatched. The CDR3 is made up of 15 amino acids. Per germline, CDR1 GTSNPN and CDR2 SVGIG (reference sequence). The DNA of the CDR3 is TGTGCCTGGAGAGATGAGACTAGCGGTTACAATGAGCAGTTCTTC. Translated: CAWRDETSGYNEQFF.

With regard to this clonotype: This may be a read error: a much more frequent sequence differs by one nucleotide. This chain connects TRBV19 to TRBJ1-1; D is unresolved. CDR1 is LNHDA, CDR2 SQIVND, per germline (reference sequence). The CDR3 spans 14 residues. V was clipped by 6 bases and J by 9 bases, with 20 bases between them. The CDR3 region is CASSTYGPWAQAFF. CDR3 nucleotide sequence: TGTGCCAGTAGCACATACGGACCGTGGGCGCAAGCTTTCTTT.

The V call is TRBV6-6, the J call TRBJ2-3, with D perhaps given as TRBD1 or TRBD2 (5 bases each). The tail of the sequence fits TRBJ2-5 better, so the J call may be wrong. The CDR3 length is 14 residues. The germline V gene has CDR1 MNHNY and CDR2 SVGAGI (reference sequence). CDR3 in amino acids: CASRRMKGRKTQYF. The CDR3 DNA reads TGTGCCAGCAGACGAATGAAGGGGAGAAAGACCCAGTACTTC.

The chain recombines TRBV12-3 or TRBV12-4 with TRBJ1-2; D unclear. The germline V and J ends were trimmed by 4 bases and 8 bases, with 11 bases remaining between them. CDR3 length equals 12 residues. For the CDR3, the DNA is TGTGCCAGCAGTTCTGGAGTTATGGGCTACACCTTC. As protein: CASSSGVMGYTF.

Points on this clonotype: Its ends do not fully match the called genes, so a read error is possible. The chain couples TRBV24-1 to TRBJ2-1; no firm D call. CDR3 length: 11 amino acids. Germline V gene data show CDR1 as KGHDR and CDR2 as SFDVKD. The chain's CDR3 is CPTSDGVGGFF. CDR3 in DNA: TGTCCCACCAGTGACGGCGTGGGCGGGTTCTTC.

Concerning this clonotype: Germline is not matched at one junction end, which may reflect a read error. The chain joins TRBV29-1 to TRBJ2-5; 7 bases align to TRBD2. There are 15 residues in the CDR3. Germline lookup yields CDR1 SQVTM and CDR2 ANQGSEA. This CDR3 is CSVRTSGTWAETQYF. The CDR3 nucleotides read TGCAGCGTTCGGACTAGTGGGACTTGGGCAGAGACCCAATACTTC.

On this clonotype: Germline is not matched at one junction end, which may reflect a read error. The gene calls are TRBV30 and TRBJ1-5; 7 bases agree with TRBD1. Per germline, CDR1 GTSNPN and CDR2 SVGIG (reference sequence). This CDR3 has 14 residues. The CDR3: CVWRGQGGNQPQHF. CDR3 DNA: TGTGTCTGGAGGGGGCAGGGGGGAAATCAGCCTCAGCATTTT.

This clonotype was found many times. V and J are TRBV28 and TRBJ2-7; D gene ambiguous. Germline lookup yields CDR1 MDHEN and CDR2 SYDVKM. This CDR3 has 17 amino acids. The V end was cut by 6 bases, the J end by 7 bases, with 28 bases between. CDR3 sequence: CASRTSGAGEAFGEQYF. The CDR3 DNA is TGTGCCAGCAGGACATCCGGTGCAGGAGAGGCTTTTGGGGAGCAGTACTTC.

The chain joins TRBV11-2 to TRBJ2-7; 11 positions match TRBD2. Germline CDR1 is SGHAT and CDR2 is FQNNGV. The CDR3 totals 20 residues. CDR3 nucleotide sequence: TGTGACAACAGCTTGAGGGAGGGGAGGACTAGCGGGCTCAGCCCCTACGAGCAGTACTTC. It is translated as CDNSLREGRTSGLSPYEQYF. The variable domain in full, completed from reference TRBV11-2 and TRBJ2-7, reads EAGVAQSPRYKIIEKRQSVAFWCNPISGHATLYWYQQILGQGPKLLIQFQNNGVVDDSQLPKDRFSAERLKGVDSTLKIQPAKLEDSAVYLCDNSLREGRTSGLSPYEQYFGPGTRLTVT.

The sample holds a few counts of this clonotype. A read error may be the cause here, since a much bigger clone is one base away. The chain is built from TRBV5-4 and TRBJ2-5; D possibly corresponds to TRBD2 (5 bases). This CDR3 is built from 15 residues. The V gene lost 4 bases and the J gene lost 2 bases, with 15 bases spanning the gap. Germline V gives CDR1 SGHNT, CDR2 YYREEE (reference sequence). The CDR3 nucleotides read TGTGCCAGCAGCCCGACTGGCGGGCGGCAAGAGACCCAGTACTTC. Its translation is CASSPTGGRQETQYF.

Worth noting for this clonotype: Relative to the germline gene, one junction end is altered; a read error may explain this. The chain combines TRBV12-3 or TRBV12-4 with TRBJ1-3; no definite D call. CDR3 length: 16 residues. In DNA form, the CDR3 reads TGTGCCAGCAGTCTTAACCAGCGCATCTCTGGAAACATCATATATTTT. It encodes CASSLNQRISGNIIYF.